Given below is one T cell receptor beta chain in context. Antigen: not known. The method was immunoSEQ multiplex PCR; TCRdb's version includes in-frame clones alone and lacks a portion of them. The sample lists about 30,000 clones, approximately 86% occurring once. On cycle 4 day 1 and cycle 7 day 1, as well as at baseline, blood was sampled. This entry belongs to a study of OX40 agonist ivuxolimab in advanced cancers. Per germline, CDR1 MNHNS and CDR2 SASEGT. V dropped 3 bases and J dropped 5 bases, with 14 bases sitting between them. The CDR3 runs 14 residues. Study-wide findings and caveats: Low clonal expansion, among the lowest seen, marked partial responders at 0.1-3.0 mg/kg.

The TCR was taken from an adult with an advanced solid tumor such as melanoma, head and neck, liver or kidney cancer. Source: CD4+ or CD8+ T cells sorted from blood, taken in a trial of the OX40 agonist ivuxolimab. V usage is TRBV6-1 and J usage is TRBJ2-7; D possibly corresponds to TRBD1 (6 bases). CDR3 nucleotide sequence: TGTGCCAGCAGTGATGTCAGGGGTATGCACGAGCAGTACTTC. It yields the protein CASSDVRGMHEQYF.